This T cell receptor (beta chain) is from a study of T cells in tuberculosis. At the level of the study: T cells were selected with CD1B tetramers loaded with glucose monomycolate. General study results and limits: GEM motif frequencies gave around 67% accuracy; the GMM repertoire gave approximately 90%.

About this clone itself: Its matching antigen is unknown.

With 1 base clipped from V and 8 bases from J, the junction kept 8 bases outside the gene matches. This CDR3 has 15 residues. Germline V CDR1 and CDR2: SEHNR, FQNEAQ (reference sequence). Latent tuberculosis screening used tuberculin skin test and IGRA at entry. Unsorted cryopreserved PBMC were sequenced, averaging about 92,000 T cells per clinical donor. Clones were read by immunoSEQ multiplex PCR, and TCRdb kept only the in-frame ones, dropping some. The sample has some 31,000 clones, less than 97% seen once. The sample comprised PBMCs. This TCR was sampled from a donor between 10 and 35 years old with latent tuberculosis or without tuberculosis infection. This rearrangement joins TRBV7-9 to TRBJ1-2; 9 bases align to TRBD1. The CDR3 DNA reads TGTGCCAGCAGCTTAGAGGGGACAGGGAGGAAAGGCTACACCTTC. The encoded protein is CASSLEGTGRKGYTF.